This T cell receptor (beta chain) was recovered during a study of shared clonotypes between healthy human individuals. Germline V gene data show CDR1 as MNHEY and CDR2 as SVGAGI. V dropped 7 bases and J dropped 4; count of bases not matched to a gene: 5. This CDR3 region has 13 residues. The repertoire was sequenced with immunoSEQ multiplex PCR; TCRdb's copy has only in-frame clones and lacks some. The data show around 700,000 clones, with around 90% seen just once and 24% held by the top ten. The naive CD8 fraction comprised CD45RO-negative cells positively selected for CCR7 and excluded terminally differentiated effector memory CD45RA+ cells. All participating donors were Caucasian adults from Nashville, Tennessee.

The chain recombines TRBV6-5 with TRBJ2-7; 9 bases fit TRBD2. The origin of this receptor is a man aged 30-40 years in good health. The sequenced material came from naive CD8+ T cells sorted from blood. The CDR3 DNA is TGTGCCAGCACTAGCGGGGTTCTTTACGAGCAGTACTTC. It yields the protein CASTSGVLYEQYF.